This T cell receptor beta chain was sequenced in a study of tumor-infiltrating lymphocytes in primary liver carcinoma (dated 2017 in TCRdb). Regarding the study in general: Hepatocellular carcinoma (four) or combined HCC and intrahepatic cholangiocarcinoma (one) was present in the five patients, who were three men and two women aged 30 to 69 years. The five patients had tumors of stage T1-T3 N0M0, with maximum diameters ranging from roughly 4.2 to 11 cm. TCRbeta repertoire sequencing covered about 35 specimens from 5 patients: around 25 tumor regions, 5 adjacent noncancerous liver tissues and 5 peripheral blood samples. The study combined TCRbeta repertoire sequencing, expression microarrays and whole-exome sequencing across five regions of each liver tumor, with adjacent normal tissue and blood. Roughly 3.5 to 8 million productive TCRbeta reads were obtained per sample, and no significant difference in read depth was found between tissue types. High reproducibility was observed for the technical replicate repertoires, with mean shared-clone rates approximately 0.92 and correlation coefficients above 0.95. To link TCRbeta repertoire diversity with the local molecular phenotype, the 25 or so tumor region samples were profiled using Agilent mRNA microarrays. Broad study findings and their caveats: Since the samples were bulk and unsorted, there was no way to compare CD4+ and CD8+ T cell repertoires. Only about 7-24% of top clones were present in all five regions of a tumor, suggesting spatial heterogeneity of tumor-infiltrating T cells. The study included only five patients, and the authors note findings should be validated in a larger study. Repertoire overlap was higher between tumor regions (mean about 36%) than tumor-adjacent (around 17%) or tumor-blood (about 15%) pairs, consistent with antigen-driven expansion. The top 250 clones accounted for a significantly greater share of the repertoire in tumors than in blood (p = 0.039). Only the TCR beta chain was sequenced, so true repertoire diversity is likely underestimated because unpaired alpha chains were not captured.

Comment on this clonotype: Its recognized antigen is unknown. Lacking the conserved final phenylalanine or tryptophan, this CDR3 likely reflects a read error.

TCRbeta-specific cDNA was reverse-transcribed from 500 ng total RNA using a constant-region primer and ProtoScript II reverse transcriptase. The TCRbeta libraries were prepared through three rounds of nested multiplex PCR following a slightly modified ARM-PCR procedure. The first two PCR rounds used multiplex TRBV1-TRBV30 forward primers with a Cbeta reverse primer, each for 10 cycles. Sample barcodes and Illumina adapters were attached in a final 25-cycle PCR using Deep VentR polymerase. Amplicons of 200-500 bp were gel-purified with a QIAquick gel extraction kit before sequencing. The TCRbeta amplicons were sequenced with 250-bp paired-end reads on an Illumina HiSeq 2500. The authors' pipeline ran thus. Trimmomatic v0.33 was used to quality-trim the reads, and FLASH v1.2.11 was used to merge paired reads so that full CDR3 sequences could be recovered. V, D and J germline segments were assigned to the rearranged TCRbeta sequences using MiGEC v1.2.1b. VDJtools v1.0.0 computed clonotype statistics and Shannon-Wiener diversity indices. Except for diversity analysis, only the 250 most abundant clonotypes of each sample were used in subsequent analyses to reduce sampling bias. The public sequencing data were trimmed at Q25 with fastp and processed into clonotypes with MiXCR by TCRdb, which kept only in-frame beta chains. Every CDR3 protein is listed once, alongside the most common genes and DNA of its rows. The authors' filters were not applied to this entry. This sample comprises some 51,000 distinct CDR3 sequences, about 68% of them detected only once. Roughly 24% of the sample goes to the ten largest clones.

Total RNA and DNA were co-extracted from around 20-30 mg of bulk tissue with the AllPrep DNA/RNA mini kit, without cell sorting. Between late 2015 and 2016, about five patients in China with histopathologically diagnosed primary liver carcinoma had surgical resection. At the time of sampling, the patients had chronic HBV infection and had not received any treatment. Each tumor was sampled at five spatially separated regions: the tumor centre plus the superior, inferior, left-lateral and right-lateral poles. Histological examination found more than 75% viable tumor cells in every tumor sample. Fresh tumor and adjacent tissue pieces were bisected, with one half stored in RNAlater at -80 degrees C and the other half sent for histology. Reading the germline V gene (reference sequence) gives CDR1 MNHNY and CDR2 SVGAGI. Termini included, the CDR3 measures 15 amino acids. The retained sequence is limited to the CDR3, 45 bases, with the frame set at the first base.

Material for sequencing was liver tumor tissue from sampling region 3. The sample's cell subset or site label, decoded: tumor region T3, left-lateral pole. This receptor chain uses TRBV6-6 and TRBJ1-6; the D segment could be TRBD1, given 5 matching bases. The sequence derives from a middle-aged man with primary liver carcinoma and hepatitis B virus infection. The CDR3 sequence is CVSSYSEGINSPLHI. The sequenced DNA is TGTGTCAGCAGTTACTCGGAGGGGATTAATTCACCCCTCCACATT.